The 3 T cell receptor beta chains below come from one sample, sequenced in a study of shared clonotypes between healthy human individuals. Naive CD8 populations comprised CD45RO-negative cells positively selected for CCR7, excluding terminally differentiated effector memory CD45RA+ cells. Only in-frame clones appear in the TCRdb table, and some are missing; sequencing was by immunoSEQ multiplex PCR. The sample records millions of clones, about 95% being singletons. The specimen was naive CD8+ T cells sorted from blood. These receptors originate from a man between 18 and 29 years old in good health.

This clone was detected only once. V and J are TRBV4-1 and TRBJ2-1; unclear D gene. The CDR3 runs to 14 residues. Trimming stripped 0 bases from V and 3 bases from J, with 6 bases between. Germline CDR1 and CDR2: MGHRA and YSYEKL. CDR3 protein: CASSQEVSYNEQFF. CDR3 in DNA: TGCGCCAGCAGCCAAGAGGTCAGCTACAATGAGCAGTTCTTC.

The DNA of the CDR3 is TGTGCCAGCAGTTACTCGAGGTTAGCTAGCTCCTACGAGCAGTACTTC. The encoded protein is CASSYSRLASSYEQYF. The rearrangement links TRBV6-6 to TRBJ2-7; unclear D gene. Trimming left V 0 bases short and J 0 bases short, with 12 bases between. The CDR3 is made up of 16 amino acids. The germline CDR1 and CDR2 sequences are MNHNY and SVGAGI (reference sequence).

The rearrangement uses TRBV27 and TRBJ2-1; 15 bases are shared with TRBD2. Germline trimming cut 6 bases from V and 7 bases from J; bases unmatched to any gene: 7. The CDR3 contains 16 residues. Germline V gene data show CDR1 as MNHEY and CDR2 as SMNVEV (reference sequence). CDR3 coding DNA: TGTGCCAGCAGATCCGGGACTAGCGGGAGGTTAAATGAGCAGTTCTTC. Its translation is CASRSGTSGRLNEQFF.